The next 26 T cell receptor beta chains were all read from a single sample in a study of blood T cells in healthy people across ages. It was with a sample-barcoded 5' primer and a J-beta primer mix that a second PCR of roughly 7 to 12 cycles was run. TCRdb reprocessed the 5' RACE reads via MiXCR and lists one record per CDR3 protein. This table has 600,000 or so distinct CDR3 sequences, 25% to 35% appearing once. The source material was blood. These receptors all stem from a woman of 80 years or more in good health.

This clonotype was recorded many times. V is TRBV5-1 and J is TRBJ2-7; D might be TRBD2 (5 bases). The CDR3 loop spans 13 amino acids. With 4 bases removed from V and 7 bases from J, the gap between germline ends came to 15 bases. Germline values: CDR1 SGHRS, CDR2 YFSETQ. CDR3 in DNA: TGCGCCAGCAGCCTGACACGGTCGGGGGAGCAGTACTTC. Translating it yields CASSLTRSGEQYF.

The chain carries TRBV7-2 and TRBJ2-3; D is unclear. CDR3 length: 14 amino acids. Germline V gene lookup returns CDR1 SGHTA and CDR2 FQGNSA. Trimming pared 0 bases from V and 2 bases from J, leaving 6 bases between. This CDR3 reads CASSLAPITDTQYF. The CDR3, as DNA: TGTGCCAGCAGCTTAGCGCCGATCACAGATACGCAGTATTTT.

This clonotype was detected ten times or more. The chain links TRBV5-8 to TRBJ1-1; 11 positions agree with TRBD1. V dropped 4 bases and J dropped 0; count of bases not matched to a gene: 5. The germline CDR1 and CDR2 sequences are SGHTS and YDEGEE. This CDR3 is built from 16 residues. CDR3 nucleotide sequence: TGTGCCAGCAGCAAGGGACAGGGGGAGGTGAACACTGAAGCTTTCTTT. Its translation: CASSKGQGEVNTEAFF.

Many counts were recorded for this clonotype. The V and J genes are TRBV20-1 and TRBJ2-3, with 12 bases identical to TRBD2. The CDR3 runs 16 residues. Unmatched junction bases numbered 8, after V lost 5 bases and J lost 2 bases. CDR1 is DFQATT and CDR2 is SNEGSKA in the germline V gene (reference sequence). The CDR3 region has the DNA TGCAGTGCTGGACTAACTAGCGGGGGGAACACAGATACGCAGTATTTT. Its protein product is CSAGLTSGGNTDTQYF.

This clonotype was counted a few times. The junction and the germline gene differ at one end; a read error may be behind it. This sequence joins TRBV6-1 and TRBJ1-4; maybe TRBD1 (6 bases). The CDR3 is made up of 13 amino acids. CDR1 is MNHNS and CDR2 is SASEGT in the germline V gene. The CDR3 DNA sequence: TGTGCCAGCAGTAGGGGGATTAAGGAAAGACTGTTTTTT. Residues: CASSRGIKERLFF.

This clonotype showed up many times. The chain combines TRBV3-1 with TRBJ2-7, with 7 bases fitting TRBD1. CDR1 LGHDT and CDR2 YNNKEL come from the germline V gene (reference sequence). Trimming took 4 bases from V and 6 from J; bases not matched to a gene: 9. This CDR3 is 14 amino acids long. The CDR3 loop is CASSPPGTDGEQYF. The CDR3 bases are TGTGCCAGCAGCCCTCCCGGGACAGACGGCGAGCAGTACTTC.

This clonotype was seen repeatedly, ten times or more. CDR3 sequence (DNA): TGTGCCAGCGCAAGGGAGAACTATGGCTACACCTTC. Its protein is CASARENYGYTF. The V and J genes are TRBV7-9 and TRBJ1-2, with D uncertain. Germline CDR1 SEHNR, CDR2 FQNEAQ (reference sequence). The CDR3 is 12 amino acids. Trimming removed 8 bases at V and 2 bases at J, with 9 bases between.

This clonotype came up many times. V and J are TRBV5-5 and TRBJ2-3, with 9 bases that match TRBD2. The CDR3 sequence is 18 residues long. V shed 1 base and J 1 base; nucleotides not matched to a gene: 10. Germline assignment: CDR1 SGHKS and CDR2 YYEKEE (reference sequence). CDR3 sequence: CASSLSAGGLSRTDTQYF. The CDR3 region has the DNA TGTGCCAGCAGCTTGTCCGCGGGGGGGCTCTCCCGCACAGATACGCAGTATTTT.

Here the CDR3 reads CASSLIRRMNTEAFF. The DNA of the CDR3 is TGTGCCAGCAGCTTAATACGGAGAATGAACACTGAAGCTTTCTTT. This sequence joins TRBV7-6 and TRBJ1-1; the D is unclear. The germline CDR1 and CDR2 sequences are SGHVS and FNYEAQ. The CDR3 sequence is 15 residues long. Trimming took off 2 bases at V and 0 bases at J, with 10 bases between the two ends.

This clonotype has a count of ten or more. The CDR3, as DNA: TGTGCCAGCAGCCTCTACCGGACTACCGCCCGATACTCTGAGCAGTTCTTC. Its protein product is CASSLYRTTARYSEQFF. The V gene is TRBV5-6, the J gene TRBJ2-1, with D possibly TRBD2 on 6 matching bases. CDR1 and CDR2 (germline): SGHDT, YYEEEE. The V and J ends lost 4 bases and 9 bases respectively, with 26 bases between them. The CDR3 is made up of 17 amino acids. Full variable domain (missing parts from reference TRBV5-6 and TRBJ2-1): DAGVTQSPTHLIKTRGQQVTLRCSPKSGHDTVSWYQQALGQGPQFIFQYYEEEERQRGNFPDRFSGHQFPNYSSELNVNALLLGDSALYLCASSLYRTTARYSEQFFGPGTRLTVL.

In this sample, this clonotype turned up many times. The chain uses TRBV6-2 or TRBV6-3 and TRBJ2-7; D not certain. The CDR3 has 13 residues. Germline CDR1 and CDR2: MNHEY and SVGEGT. Trimming shortened V by 8 bases and J by 1 base, and 12 bases separated the two germline ends. The CDR3 spells CASHSTSSYEQYF. The CDR3 DNA is TGTGCCAGCCACTCAACGTCTTCCTACGAGCAGTACTTC.

This clonotype was recorded many times. V usage is TRBV15 and J usage is TRBJ2-1; D uncertain. V was pared by 0 bases and J by 12 bases, with 12 bases between. There are 13 residues in the CDR3. CDR1 and CDR2 (germline): LNHNV, YYDKDF (reference sequence). The CDR3 nucleotides read TGTGCCACCAGCAGAGATATGGGGTCTGGGCAGTTCTTC. It specifies CATSRDMGSGQFF.

The CDR3 region has the DNA TGTGCCAGCAGCCAAGGAGGAGCGGCACAAGAGACCCAGTACTTC. Its protein is CASSQGGAAQETQYF. The chain joins TRBV3-1 to TRBJ2-5, with D perhaps TRBD2 (5 bases). This CDR3 region has 15 residues. The germline gives CDR1 LGHDT, CDR2 YNNKEL (reference sequence). Trimming stripped 1 base from V and 2 bases from J, with 11 bases between.

In regard to this clonotype: A clone one base away is much larger, so this may be a read error. V gene TRBV2 combines with J gene TRBJ2-3; D possibly corresponds to TRBD1 (6 bases). The CDR3 extends over 16 amino acids. Germline CDR1 is SNHLY and CDR2 is FYNNEI. With 0 bases removed from V and 2 bases from J, the gap between germline ends came to 12 bases. This CDR3 reads CASSEAKDSFTDTQYF. The CDR3, as DNA: TGTGCCAGCAGTGAAGCAAAGGACAGTTTCACAGATACGCAGTATTTT.

Points on this clonotype: A clone one base away is much larger, so this may be a read error. No DNA is shown, since the ends of the CDR3 on it are uncertain; the CDR3 is the one TCRdb lists. CDR3: CSVGQGATGERFF. The chain joins TRBV29-1 to TRBJ2-2; the DNA was not compared with TRBD1, the D call given in the table. The CDR3 spans 13 amino acids, including both terminal residues. Germline CDR1 reads SQVTM; CDR2 reads ANQGSEA.

This clonotype came up a few times. The V and J genes are TRBV20-1 and TRBJ1-6; 9 positions agree with TRBD1. The junction had 11 bases not matched to a gene; V was cut back by 1 base and J by 10 bases. The germline gives CDR1 DFQATT, CDR2 SNEGSKA (reference sequence). This CDR3 spans 16 amino acids. The CDR3 region has the DNA TGCAGTGCTAGAGCGATAATACAGGGGGCGGGATCACCCCTCCACTTT. Its translation: CSARAIIQGAGSPLHF.

This clonotype was counted a single time. The V call is TRBV11-2, the J call TRBJ2-5, with a tentative D call TRBD1 (6 bases). Trimming pared 5 bases from V and 5 bases from J, leaving 18 bases between. The germline CDR1 and CDR2 sequences are SGHAT and FQNNGV. The CDR3 is 15 residues long. The CDR3 DNA follows: TGTGCCAGCAGCAGCACAGGGTCAGGCTATGAGACCCAGTACTTC. It specifies CASSSTGSGYETQYF. Based on the CDR3 plus reference TRBV11-2 and TRBJ2-5, the full variable domain is EAGVAQSPRYKIIEKRQSVAFWCNPISGHATLYWYQQILGQGPKLLIQFQNNGVVDDSQLPKDRFSAERLKGVDSTLKIQPAKLEDSAVYLCASSSTGSGYETQYFGPGTRLLVL.

In the case of this clonotype: The junction shows a germline mismatch at one end, possibly a read error. This chain joins TRBV7-7 and TRBJ2-5; no firm D call. This CDR3 spans 13 amino acids. Per the germline V gene, CDR1 is SSHAT and CDR2 is FNYEAQ (reference sequence). DNA of the CDR3: TGTGCTAGCAGCGCCCAAACACAAGAGACCCAGTACTTC. Its protein product is CASSAQTQETQYF. Drawing the rest from reference TRBV7-7 and TRBJ2-5, the complete variable domain is GAGVSQSPRYKVTKRGQDVTLRCDPISSHATLYWYQQALGQGPEFLTYFNYEAQPDKSGLPSDRFSAERPEGSISTLTIQRTEQRDSAMYRCASSAQTQETQYFGPGTRLLVL.

In regard to this clonotype: Just one base apart from a much larger clone, this may be a read error. The chain links TRBV18 to TRBJ2-4, with unresolved D. The CDR3 totals 15 residues. Germline-derived CDR1 and CDR2 are KGHSH and LQKENI. V dropped 0 bases and J dropped 15 bases, with 21 bases sitting between them. The CDR3 region is CASSPPMGYTYERYF. CDR3 DNA sequence: TGTGCCAGCTCACCACCGATGGGGTATACCTACGAGCGGTACTTC.

The gene calls are TRBV2 and TRBJ2-7; tentative D call: TRBD1 (6 bases). Germline lookup yields CDR1 SNHLY and CDR2 FYNNEI. This CDR3 is built from 13 residues. Trimming pared 8 bases from V and 2 bases from J, leaving 13 bases between. DNA for the CDR3: TGTGCCAGCGGGGACGGGACAACCTACGAGCAGTACTTC. Translated: CASGDGTTYEQYF.

This clonotype was observed many times. This sequence joins TRBV27 and TRBJ2-7, with no clear D. The CDR3 loop spans 13 amino acids. V was clipped by 4 bases and J by 7 bases, with 14 bases between them. Germline V gives CDR1 MNHEY, CDR2 SMNVEV (reference sequence). The CDR3 DNA reads TGTGCCAGCAGTTCCGCGCAGGCTTGGGAGCAGTACTTC. Protein sequence: CASSSAQAWEQYF.

V gene TRBV7-9 combines with J gene TRBJ2-5; 7 bases map to TRBD1. CDR1 and CDR2 from the germline V gene are SEHNR and FQNEAQ (reference sequence). After removal of 6 bases from V and 4 bases from J, the junction contained 8 bases not matched to a gene. The CDR3 length is 14 residues. The CDR3 DNA is TGTGCCAGCAGTCCGGACAGGAGTAGAGAGACCCAGTACTTC. Translated, it gives CASSPDRSRETQYF.

Worth noting for this clonotype: An end of the junction does not agree with germline; a read error may underlie this. J is TRBJ1-5 and V is TRBV9, with D uncertain. Germline assignment: CDR1 SGDLS and CDR2 YYNGEE. CDR3 length: 14 residues. The CDR3 loop reads CAGSAGYGNQPQHF. The CDR3 coding sequence is TGTGCCGGCAGCGCAGGTTACGGCAATCAGCCCCAGCATTTT.

Comments on this clonotype: Since a much larger clone is just one base distant, this may be a read error. The rearrangement links TRBV6-1 to TRBJ2-7; 11 bases line up with TRBD2. Germline CDR1 reads MNHNS; CDR2 reads SASEGT. The CDR3 length is 13 residues. Trimming at V came to 7 bases and at J to 7 bases, leaving 6 bases not matched to a gene. CDR3 nucleotide sequence: TGTGCCAGCAAGACTAGCGGGGACAATGAGCAGTACTTC. It yields the protein CASKTSGDNEQYF.

This clonotype was counted ten times or more. The chain is built from TRBV27 and TRBJ1-2; 8 bases line up with TRBD1. V was clipped by 5 bases and J by 4 bases; unmatched bases: 9. The CDR3 is 15 amino acids. CDR1 is MNHEY, CDR2 SMNVEV, per germline (reference sequence). In DNA form, the CDR3 reads TGTGCCAGCAGTGGCCCCGGACAGGGATCCTATGGCTACACCTTC. Protein product: CASSGPGQGSYGYTF.

At least ten counts were recorded for this clonotype. J is TRBJ2-7 and V is TRBV18; TRBD2 matches at 8 bases. V lost 6 bases, J lost 3 bases, and 13 bases stayed unmatched. This CDR3 is built from 16 residues. Germline lookup yields CDR1 KGHSH and CDR2 LQKENI. In DNA, the CDR3 is TGTGCCAGCTCGGGAACCACCGGACTAGCTCGCTACGAGCAGTACTTC. This gives the protein CASSGTTGLARYEQYF.